This record covers a single TCR beta chain. This entry comes from a study of blood T cell repertoires in COVID-19. Overall study: COVID-19 samples from acute and convalescent phases originated in the United States, Italy and Spain.

In the study's own analysis: Using reference gene primer amplification, nucleated cell counts were estimated. Produced via immunoSEQ multiplex PCR; TCRdb's table is partial and in-frame only. The V and J calls and clone size were taken over from that table, and D and trimming were inferred from the DNA. This sample has almost 100,000 clones, with roughly 86% found just once. After removal of 6 bases from V and 2 bases from J, the junction contained 4 bases not matched to a gene. The CDR3 has 14 residues. Per the germline V gene, CDR1 is KGHSH and CDR2 is LQKENI. The chain has TRBV18 and TRBJ2-5, with TRBD1 matching 9 bases. The sequence derives from a man in his forties or fifties with acute or convalescent COVID-19. The sequenced sample consisted of peripheral blood. The CDR3 DNA sequence: TGTGCCAGCTCGTTGACAGGGGGACAAGAGACCCAGTACTTC. This sequence encodes CASSLTGGQETQYF.